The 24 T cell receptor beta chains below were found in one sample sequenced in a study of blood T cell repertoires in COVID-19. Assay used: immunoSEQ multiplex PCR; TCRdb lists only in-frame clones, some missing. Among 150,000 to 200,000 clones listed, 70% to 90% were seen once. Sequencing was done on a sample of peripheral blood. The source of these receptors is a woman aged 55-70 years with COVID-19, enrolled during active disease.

The CDR3: CASSVGVVSSPLHF. The CDR3 DNA reads as TGTGCCAGCAGCGTAGGGGTGGTTAGCTCACCCCTCCACTTT. The rearrangement joins TRBV9 to TRBJ1-6; D unclear. The CDR3 spans 14 residues. V lost 0 bases to trimming and J lost 10 bases, with 11 bases between them. Germline values: CDR1 SGDLS, CDR2 YYNGEE.

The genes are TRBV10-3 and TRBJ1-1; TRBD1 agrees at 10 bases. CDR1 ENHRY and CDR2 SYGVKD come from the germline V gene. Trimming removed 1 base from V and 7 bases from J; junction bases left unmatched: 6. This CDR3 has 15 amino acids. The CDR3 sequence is CAISELDRGRLEAFF. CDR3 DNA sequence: TGTGCCATCAGTGAGTTAGACAGGGGGCGACTTGAAGCTTTCTTT.

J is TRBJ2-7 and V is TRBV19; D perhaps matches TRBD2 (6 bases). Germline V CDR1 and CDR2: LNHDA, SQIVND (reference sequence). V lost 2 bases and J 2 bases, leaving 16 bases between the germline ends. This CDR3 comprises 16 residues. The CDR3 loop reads CASSIKLRGSPYEQYF. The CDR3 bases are TGTGCCAGTAGTATAAAATTGCGGGGAAGCCCCTACGAGCAGTACTTC.

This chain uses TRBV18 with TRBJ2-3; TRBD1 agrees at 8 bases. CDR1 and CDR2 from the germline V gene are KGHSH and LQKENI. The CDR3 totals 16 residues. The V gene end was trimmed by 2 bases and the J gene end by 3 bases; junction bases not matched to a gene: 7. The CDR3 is CASSPRTGRGTDTQYF. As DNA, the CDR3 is TGTGCCAGCTCACCAAGGACAGGGAGAGGGACAGATACGCAGTATTTT. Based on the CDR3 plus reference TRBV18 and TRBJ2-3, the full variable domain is NAGVMQNPRHLVRRRGQEARLRCSPMKGHSHVYWYRQLPEEGLKFMVYLQKENIIDESGMPKERFSAEFPKEGPSILRIQQVVRGDSAAYFCASSPRTGRGTDTQYFGPGTRLTVL.

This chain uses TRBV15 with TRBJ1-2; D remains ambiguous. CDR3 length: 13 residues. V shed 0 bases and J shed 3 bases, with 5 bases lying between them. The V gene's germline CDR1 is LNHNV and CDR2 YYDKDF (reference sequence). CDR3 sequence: CATSRDRDYGYTF. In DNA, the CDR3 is TGTGCCACCAGCAGAGACCGGGACTATGGCTACACCTTC.

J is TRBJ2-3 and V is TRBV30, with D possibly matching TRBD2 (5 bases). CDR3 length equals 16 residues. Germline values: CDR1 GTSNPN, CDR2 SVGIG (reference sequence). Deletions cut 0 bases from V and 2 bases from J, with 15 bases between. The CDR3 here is CAWSVGEQIDTDTQYF. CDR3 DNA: TGTGCCTGGAGTGTGGGAGAACAGATCGACACAGATACGCAGTATTTT.

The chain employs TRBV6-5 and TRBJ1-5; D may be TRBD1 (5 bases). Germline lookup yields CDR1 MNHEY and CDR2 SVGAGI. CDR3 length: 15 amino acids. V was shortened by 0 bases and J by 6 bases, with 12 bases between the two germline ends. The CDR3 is CASSYSPGLGQPQHF. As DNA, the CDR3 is TGTGCCAGCAGTTACTCGCCAGGGTTGGGTCAGCCCCAGCATTTT.

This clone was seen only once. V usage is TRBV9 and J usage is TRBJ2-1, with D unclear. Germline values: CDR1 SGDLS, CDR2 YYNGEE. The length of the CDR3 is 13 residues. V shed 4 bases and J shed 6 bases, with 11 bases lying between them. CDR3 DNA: TGTGCCAGCAGCCCCGGGTCGGCCAATGAGCAGTTCTTC. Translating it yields CASSPGSANEQFF.

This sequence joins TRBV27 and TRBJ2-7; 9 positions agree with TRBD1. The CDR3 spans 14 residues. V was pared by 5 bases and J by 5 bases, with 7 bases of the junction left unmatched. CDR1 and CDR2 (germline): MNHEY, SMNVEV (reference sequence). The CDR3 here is CASSAPGQGHEQYF. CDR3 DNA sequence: TGTGCCAGCAGTGCCCCGGGACAGGGCCACGAGCAGTACTTC.

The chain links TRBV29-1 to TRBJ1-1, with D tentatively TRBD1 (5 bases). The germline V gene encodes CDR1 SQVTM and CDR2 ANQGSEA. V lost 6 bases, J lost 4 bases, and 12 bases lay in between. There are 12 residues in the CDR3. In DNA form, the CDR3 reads TGCAGCGTCTCAACGGGGGGCACTGAAGCTTTCTTT. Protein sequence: CSVSTGGTEAFF.

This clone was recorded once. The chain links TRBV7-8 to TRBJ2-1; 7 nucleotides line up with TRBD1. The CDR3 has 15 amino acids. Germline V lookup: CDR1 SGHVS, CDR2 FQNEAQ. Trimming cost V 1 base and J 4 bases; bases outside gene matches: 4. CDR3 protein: CASSLGRQGYNEQFF. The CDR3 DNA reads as TGTGCCAGCAGCTTAGGGAGACAGGGATACAATGAGCAGTTCTTC.

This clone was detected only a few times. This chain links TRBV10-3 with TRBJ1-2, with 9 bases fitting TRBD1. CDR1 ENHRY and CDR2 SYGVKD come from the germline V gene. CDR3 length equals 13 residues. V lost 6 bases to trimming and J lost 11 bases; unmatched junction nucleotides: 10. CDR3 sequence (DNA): TGTGCCATCAGCTTCGAGAGGACAGGGGAGTACACCTTC. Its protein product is CAISFERTGEYTF.

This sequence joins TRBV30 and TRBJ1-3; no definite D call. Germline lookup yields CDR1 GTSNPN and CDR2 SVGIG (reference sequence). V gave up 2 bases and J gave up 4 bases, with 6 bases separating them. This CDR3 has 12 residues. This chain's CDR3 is CAWSPEGNTIYF. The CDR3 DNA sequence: TGTGCCTGGAGTCCGGAGGGAAACACCATATATTTT.

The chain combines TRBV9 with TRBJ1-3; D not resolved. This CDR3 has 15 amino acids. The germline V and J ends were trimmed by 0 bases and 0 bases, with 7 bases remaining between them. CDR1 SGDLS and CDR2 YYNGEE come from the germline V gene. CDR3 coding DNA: TGTGCCAGCAGCGTAGGGGCAGCCTCTGGAAACACCATATATTTT. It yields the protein CASSVGAASGNTIYF.

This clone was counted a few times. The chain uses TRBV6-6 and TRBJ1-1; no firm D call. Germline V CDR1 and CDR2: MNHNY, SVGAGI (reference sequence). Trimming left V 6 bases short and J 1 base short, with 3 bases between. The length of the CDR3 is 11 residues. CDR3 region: CASSRNTEAFF. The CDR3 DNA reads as TGTGCCAGCAGCCGGAACACTGAAGCTTTCTTT.

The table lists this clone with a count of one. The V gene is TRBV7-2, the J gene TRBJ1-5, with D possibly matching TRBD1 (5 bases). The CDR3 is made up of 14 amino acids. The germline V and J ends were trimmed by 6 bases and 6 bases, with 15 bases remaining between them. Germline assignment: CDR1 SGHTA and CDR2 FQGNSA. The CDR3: CASSPDGGTQPQHF. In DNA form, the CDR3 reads TGTGCCAGCAGTCCGGACGGGGGGACTCAGCCCCAGCATTTT.

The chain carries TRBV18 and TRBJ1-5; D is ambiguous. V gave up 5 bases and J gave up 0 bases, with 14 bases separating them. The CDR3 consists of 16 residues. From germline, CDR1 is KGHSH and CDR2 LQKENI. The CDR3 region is CASSAVVSYSNQPQHF. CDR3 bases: TGTGCCAGCTCAGCAGTGGTCTCTTATAGCAATCAGCCCCAGCATTTT.

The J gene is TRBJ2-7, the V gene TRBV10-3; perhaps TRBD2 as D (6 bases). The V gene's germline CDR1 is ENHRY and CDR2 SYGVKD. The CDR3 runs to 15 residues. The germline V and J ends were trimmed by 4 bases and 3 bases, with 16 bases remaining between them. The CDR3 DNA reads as TGTGCCATCAGTGGTGGGTGGAGGGAGCACTACGAGCAGTACTTC. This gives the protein CAISGGWREHYEQYF.

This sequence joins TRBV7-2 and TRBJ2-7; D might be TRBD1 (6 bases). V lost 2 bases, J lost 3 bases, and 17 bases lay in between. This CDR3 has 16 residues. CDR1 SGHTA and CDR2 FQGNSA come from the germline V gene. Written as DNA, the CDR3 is TGTGCCAGCAGCTTAACGGACCACCGGGGACACTACGAGCAGTACTTC. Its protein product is CASSLTDHRGHYEQYF.

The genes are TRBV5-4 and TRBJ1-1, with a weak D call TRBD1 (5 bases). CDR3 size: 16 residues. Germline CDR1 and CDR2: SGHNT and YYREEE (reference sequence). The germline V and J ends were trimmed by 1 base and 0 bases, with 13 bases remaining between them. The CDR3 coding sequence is TGTGCCAGCAGCTTGCCGACAGCCGGAATGAACACTGAAGCTTTCTTT. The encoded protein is CASSLPTAGMNTEAFF. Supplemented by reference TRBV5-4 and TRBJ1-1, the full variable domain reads ETGVTQSPTHLIKTRGQQVTLRCSSQSGHNTVSWYQQALGQGPQFIFQYYREEENGRGNFPPRFSGLQFPNYSSELNVNALELDDSALYLCASSLPTAGMNTEAFFGQGTRLTVV.

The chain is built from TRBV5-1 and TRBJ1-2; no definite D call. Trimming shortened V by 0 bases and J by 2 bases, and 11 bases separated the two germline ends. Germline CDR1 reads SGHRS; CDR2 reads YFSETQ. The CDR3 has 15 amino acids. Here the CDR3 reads CASSLVFGQNYGYTF. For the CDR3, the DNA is TGCGCCAGCAGCTTGGTTTTTGGGCAGAACTATGGCTACACCTTC.

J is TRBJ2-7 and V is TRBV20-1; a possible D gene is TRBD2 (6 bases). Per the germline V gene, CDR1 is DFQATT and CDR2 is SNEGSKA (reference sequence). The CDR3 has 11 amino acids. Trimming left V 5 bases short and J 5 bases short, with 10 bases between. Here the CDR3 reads CSALPGDEQYF. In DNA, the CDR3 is TGCAGTGCTCTTCCGGGGGACGAGCAGTACTTC.

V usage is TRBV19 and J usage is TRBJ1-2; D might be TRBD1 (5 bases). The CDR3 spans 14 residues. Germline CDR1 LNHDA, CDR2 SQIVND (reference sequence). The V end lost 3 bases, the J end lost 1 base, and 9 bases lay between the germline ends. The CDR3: CASSIAGNNYGYTF. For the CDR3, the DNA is TGTGCCAGTAGTATCGCAGGGAATAACTATGGCTACACCTTC.

The CDR3 DNA reads TGTGCCAGCAGTTACCAGACAGGGAATCAGCCCCAGCATTTT. It is translated as CASSYQTGNQPQHF. This sequence joins TRBV6-2 or TRBV6-3 and TRBJ1-5, with 7 bases aligning to TRBD1. The CDR3 loop spans 14 amino acids. Germline CDR1 is MNHEY and CDR2 is SVGEGT. The V and J ends lost 2 bases and 4 bases, in that order; junction bases with no gene match: 2.